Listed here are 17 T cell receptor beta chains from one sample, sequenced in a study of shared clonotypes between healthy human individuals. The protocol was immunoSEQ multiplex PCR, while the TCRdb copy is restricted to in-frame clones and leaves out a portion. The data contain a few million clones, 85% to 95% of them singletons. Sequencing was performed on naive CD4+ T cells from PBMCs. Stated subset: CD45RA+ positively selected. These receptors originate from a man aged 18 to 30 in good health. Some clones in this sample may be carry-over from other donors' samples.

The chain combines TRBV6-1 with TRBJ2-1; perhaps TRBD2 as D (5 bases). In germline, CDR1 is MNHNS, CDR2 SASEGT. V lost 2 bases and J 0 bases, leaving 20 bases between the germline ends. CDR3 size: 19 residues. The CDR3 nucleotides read TGTGCCAGCAGTGAAAAGCGGATAACTCTAAGGAGCTCCTACAATGAGCAGTTCTTC. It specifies CASSEKRITLRSSYNEQFF.

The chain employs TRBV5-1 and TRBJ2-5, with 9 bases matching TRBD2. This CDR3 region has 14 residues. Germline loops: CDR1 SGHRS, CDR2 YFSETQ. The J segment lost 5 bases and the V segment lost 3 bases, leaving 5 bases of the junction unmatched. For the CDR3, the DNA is TGCGCCAGCAGCTCAAGGACTAGCGCTGAGACCCAGTACTTC. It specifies CASSSRTSAETQYF. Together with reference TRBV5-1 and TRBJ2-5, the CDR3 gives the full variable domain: KAGVTQTPRYLIKTRGQQVTLSCSPISGHRSVSWYQQTPGQGLQFLFEYFSETQRNKGNFPGRFSGRQFSNSRSEMNVSTLELGDSALYLCASSSRTSAETQYFGPGTRLLVL.

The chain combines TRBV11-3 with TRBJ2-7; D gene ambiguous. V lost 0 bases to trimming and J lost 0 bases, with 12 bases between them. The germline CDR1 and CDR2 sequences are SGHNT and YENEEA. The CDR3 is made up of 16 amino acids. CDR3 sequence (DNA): TGTGCCAGCAGCTTAGATATTGGGCATAGCTCCTACGAGCAGTACTTC. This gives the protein CASSLDIGHSSYEQYF.

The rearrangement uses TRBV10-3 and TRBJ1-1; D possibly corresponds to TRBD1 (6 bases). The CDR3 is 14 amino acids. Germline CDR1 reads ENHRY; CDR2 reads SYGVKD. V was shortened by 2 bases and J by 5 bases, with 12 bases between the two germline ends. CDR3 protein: CAISEMSGDTEAFF. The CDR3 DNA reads TGTGCCATCAGTGAGATGTCAGGGGATACTGAAGCTTTCTTT.

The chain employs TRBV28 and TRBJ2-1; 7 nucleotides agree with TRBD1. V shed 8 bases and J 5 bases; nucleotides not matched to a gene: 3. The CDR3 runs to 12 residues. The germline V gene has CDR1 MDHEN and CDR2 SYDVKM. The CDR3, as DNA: TGTGCCAGCGGACAGGCTGACAATGAGCAGTTCTTC. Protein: CASGQADNEQFF.

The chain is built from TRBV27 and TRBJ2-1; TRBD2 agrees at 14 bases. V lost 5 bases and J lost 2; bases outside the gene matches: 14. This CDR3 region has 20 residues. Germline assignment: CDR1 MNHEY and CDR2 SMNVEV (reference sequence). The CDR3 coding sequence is TGTGCCAGCAGTATAGGGCACGGGACTAGCGGGAGATCGGCCTACAATGAGCAGTTCTTC. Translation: CASSIGHGTSGRSAYNEQFF.

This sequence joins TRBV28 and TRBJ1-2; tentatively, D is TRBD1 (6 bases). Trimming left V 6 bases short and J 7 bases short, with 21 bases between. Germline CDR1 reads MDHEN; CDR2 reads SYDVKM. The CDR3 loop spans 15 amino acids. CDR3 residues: CASSPTRGGLGGYTF. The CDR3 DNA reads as TGTGCCAGCAGCCCTACTAGGGGGGGGTTGGGTGGCTACACCTTC.

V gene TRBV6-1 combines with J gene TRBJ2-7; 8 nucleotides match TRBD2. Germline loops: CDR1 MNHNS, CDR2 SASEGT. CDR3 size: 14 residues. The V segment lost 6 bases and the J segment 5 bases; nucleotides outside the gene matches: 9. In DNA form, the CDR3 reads TGTGCCAGCAGGCCACTAGCGGCCTCTAACGAGCAGTACTTC. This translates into CASRPLAASNEQYF.

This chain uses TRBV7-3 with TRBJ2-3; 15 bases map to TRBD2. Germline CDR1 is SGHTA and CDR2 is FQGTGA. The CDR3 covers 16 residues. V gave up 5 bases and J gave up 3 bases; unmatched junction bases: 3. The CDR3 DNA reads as TGTGCCAGCAGCACCGGGACTAGCGGGAGGACAGATACGCAGTATTTT. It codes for CASSTGTSGRTDTQYF.

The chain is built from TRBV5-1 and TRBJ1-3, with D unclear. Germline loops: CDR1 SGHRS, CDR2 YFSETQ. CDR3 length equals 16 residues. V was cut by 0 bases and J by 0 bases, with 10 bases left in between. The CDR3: CASSLDGFTSGNTIYF. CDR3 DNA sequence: TGCGCCAGCAGCTTGGACGGATTTACCTCTGGAAACACCATATATTTT.

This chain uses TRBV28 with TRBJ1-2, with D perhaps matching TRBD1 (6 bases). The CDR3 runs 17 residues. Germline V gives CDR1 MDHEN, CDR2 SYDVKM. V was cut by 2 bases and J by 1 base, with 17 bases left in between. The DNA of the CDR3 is TGTGCCAGCAGTTTAATCCCTACAGGGTGGGGTAACTATGGCTACACCTTC. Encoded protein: CASSLIPTGWGNYGYTF.

The CDR3 nucleotides are TGTGCCAGCAGTTCTAAGGGAGTGGGTAGCGGTGAGCAGTTCTTC. Encoded protein: CASSSKGVGSGEQFF. V usage is TRBV28 and J usage is TRBJ2-1; D is possibly TRBD2 (6 bases). The CDR3 is 15 amino acids. The germline gives CDR1 MDHEN, CDR2 SYDVKM. With 4 bases removed from V and 9 bases from J, the gap between germline ends came to 19 bases.

CDR3: CASSPPGGNTGELFF. CDR3 nucleotides: TGTGCCAGCAGCCCCCCCGGGGGGAACACCGGGGAGCTGTTTTTT. The rearrangement uses TRBV11-2 and TRBJ2-2; maybe TRBD2 (6 bases). With 5 bases removed from V and 1 base from J, the gap between germline ends came to 11 bases. The CDR3 loop spans 15 amino acids. The germline gives CDR1 SGHAT, CDR2 FQNNGV.

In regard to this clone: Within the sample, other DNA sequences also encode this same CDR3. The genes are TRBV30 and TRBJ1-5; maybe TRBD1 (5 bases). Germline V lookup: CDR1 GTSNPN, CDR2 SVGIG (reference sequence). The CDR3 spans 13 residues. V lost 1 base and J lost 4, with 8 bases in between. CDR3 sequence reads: CAWSGGGNQPQHF. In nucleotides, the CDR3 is TGTGCCTGGAGTGGGGGGGGGAATCAGCCCCAGCATTTT.

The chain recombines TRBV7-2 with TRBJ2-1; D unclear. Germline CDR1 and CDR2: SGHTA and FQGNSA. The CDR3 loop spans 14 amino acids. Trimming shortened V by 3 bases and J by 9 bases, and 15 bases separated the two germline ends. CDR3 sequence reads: CASSFAGFGREQFF. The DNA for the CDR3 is TGTGCCAGCAGCTTTGCAGGCTTCGGGCGTGAGCAGTTCTTC.

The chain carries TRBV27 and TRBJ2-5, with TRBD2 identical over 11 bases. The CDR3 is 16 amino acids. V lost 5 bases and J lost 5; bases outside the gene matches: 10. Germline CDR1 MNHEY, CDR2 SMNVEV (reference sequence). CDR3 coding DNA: TGTGCCAGCAGTGCAAGGCAGACTAGCGGGAAGGAGACCCAGTACTTC. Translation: CASSARQTSGKETQYF.

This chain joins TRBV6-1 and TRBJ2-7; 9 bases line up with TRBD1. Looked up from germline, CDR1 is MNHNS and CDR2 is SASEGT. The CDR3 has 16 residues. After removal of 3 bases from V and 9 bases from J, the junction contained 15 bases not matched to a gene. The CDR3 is CASSDTGTGFGIGQYF. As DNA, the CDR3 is TGTGCCAGCAGTGATACCGGGACAGGGTTCGGTATAGGGCAGTACTTC.